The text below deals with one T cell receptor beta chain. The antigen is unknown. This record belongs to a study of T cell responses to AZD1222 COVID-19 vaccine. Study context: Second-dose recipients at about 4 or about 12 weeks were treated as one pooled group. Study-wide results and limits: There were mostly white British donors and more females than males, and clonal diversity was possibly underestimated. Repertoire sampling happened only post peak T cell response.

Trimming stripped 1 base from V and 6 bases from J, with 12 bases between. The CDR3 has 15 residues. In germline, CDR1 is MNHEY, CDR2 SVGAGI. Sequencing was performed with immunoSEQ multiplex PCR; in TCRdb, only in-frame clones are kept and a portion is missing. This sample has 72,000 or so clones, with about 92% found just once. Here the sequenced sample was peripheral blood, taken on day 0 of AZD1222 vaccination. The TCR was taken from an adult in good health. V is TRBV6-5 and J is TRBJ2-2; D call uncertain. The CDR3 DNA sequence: TGTGCCAGCAGTTACTTCCTAAGGGTACCCGGGGAGCTGTTTTTT. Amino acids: CASSYFLRVPGELFF.